This passage covers 19 T cell receptor beta chains from one sample sequenced in a study of tumor and adjacent non-tumor tissue in lung cancer. This sample's RNA came from whole unsorted tissue. Distant lung tissue was collected more than 3 cm away from the tumor edge. A modified ARM-PCR protocol with three rounds of nested PCR amplified TCRbeta. One entry per CDR3 protein results from TCRdb running MiXCR on the multiplex PCR reads. The sample lists 40,000 to 45,000 distinct CDR3 sequences; roughly two thirds were seen once. The sequenced material came from distant non-tumor lung tissue. These receptors all stem from a woman in her thirties or forties with non-small cell lung cancer.

Concerning this clonotype itself: The junction differs from germline at one of its ends, possibly a read error. The chain carries TRBV6-5 and TRBJ2-7; TRBD1 matches at 11 bases. The CDR3 spans 20 residues. Germline V gives CDR1 MNHEY, CDR2 SVGAGI. The CDR3: CASSYVGGVVWTGGSCEQYF. As DNA, the CDR3 is TGTGCCAGCAGTTACGTTGGTGGAGTTGTGTGGACAGGGGGCTCCTGCGAGCAGTACTTC.

Concerning this clonotype: This may come from a read error, since a much larger clone is one base off. The V call is TRBV30, the J call TRBJ2-7; D gene unclear. The CDR3 is 14 residues long. Deletions cut 0 bases from V and 9 bases from J, with 18 bases between. Germline loops: CDR1 GTSNPN, CDR2 SVGIG (reference sequence). The CDR3 spells CAWSVESHGKGQYF. CDR3 in DNA: TGTGCCTGGAGTGTTGAATCACATGGAAAGGGGCAGTACTTC.

This clonotype has a handful of counts. This could be a read error, since a much larger clone is one nucleotide away. V is TRBV14 and J is TRBJ2-1; D remains ambiguous. Trimming took off 2 bases at V and 6 bases at J, with 2 bases between the two ends. The CDR3 has 11 residues. The V gene's germline CDR1 is SGHDN and CDR2 FVKESK. DNA for the CDR3: TGTGCCAGCAGCCAATGCAATGAGCAGTTCTTC. Translation gives CASSQCNEQFF.

On this clonotype itself: This may be a read error: a much more frequent sequence differs by one nucleotide. The chain employs TRBV19 and TRBJ1-1, with D unclear. V was cut by 3 bases and J by 1 base, with 12 bases left in between. The CDR3 loop spans 15 amino acids. Germline CDR1 LNHDA, CDR2 SQIVND (reference sequence). The CDR3, as DNA: TGTGCCAGTAGTATTCAAAAGGGAACGAACACTGAAGCTTTCTTT. This codes for CASSIQKGTNTEAFF.

This clonotype was detected many times. V and J are TRBV4-1 and TRBJ2-3; possibly TRBD1 for D (7 bases). In germline, CDR1 is MGHRA, CDR2 YSYEKL. The CDR3 runs 15 residues. V lost 4 bases, J lost 2 bases, and 13 bases lay in between. The CDR3 is CASSRPGGLTDTQYF. The CDR3 bases are TGCGCCAGCAGCCGCCCAGGGGGACTCACAGATACGCAGTATTTT.

This clonotype was counted a single time. The junction does not match germline at one end; this may be a read error. This sequence joins TRBV29-1 and TRBJ2-2; perhaps D is TRBD1 or TRBD2 (5 bases each). The germline gives CDR1 SQVTM, CDR2 ANQGSEA. The CDR3 length is 16 residues. The CDR3, as DNA: TGCAGCGTTGAAGATCTCGGCGCAAGGGGAACCGGGGAACTGTTTTTT. Translation: CSVEDLGARGTGELFF.

About this clonotype itself: A much larger clone differs by one base, so this may be a read error. The gene calls are TRBV12-3 or TRBV12-4 and TRBJ2-5; 8 bases match TRBD2. The CDR3 consists of 16 residues. V dropped 3 bases and J dropped 3; count of bases not matched to a gene: 9. The chain's CDR3 is CASSFRLSGGEETQYF. In DNA, the CDR3 is TGTGCCAGCAGTTTTAGGCTATCGGGGGGGGAAGAGACCCAGTACTTC.

This chain joins TRBV29-1 and TRBJ2-5, with D hard to call. V was pared by 6 bases and J by 4 bases, with 15 bases between. The CDR3 contains 13 residues. Germline CDR1 SQVTM, CDR2 ANQGSEA. The CDR3 loop is CSVPELRRETQYF. The CDR3, as DNA: TGCAGCGTCCCGGAGCTCCGGAGAGAGACCCAGTACTTC.

The chain recombines TRBV6-6 with TRBJ2-2, with D perhaps matching TRBD1 (6 bases). The CDR3 is 13 amino acids. In germline, CDR1 is MNHNY, CDR2 SVGAGI (reference sequence). The CDR3 loop is CDNSLQGIGELFF. The CDR3 nucleotides read TGTGACAACAGTTTACAGGGAATCGGGGAGCTGTTTTTT.

A word on this clonotype: Likely a read error: the CDR3 ends without its conserved phenylalanine or tryptophan. The chain uses TRBV11-2 and TRBJ2-1; D remains unclear. Germline values: CDR1 SGHAT, CDR2 FQNNGV. Deletions cut 3 bases from V and 1 base from J, with 4 bases between. CDR3 size: 13 residues. The CDR3 DNA is TGTGCCAGCAGCTTTCTTTCCTACAATGAGCAGTTCTTG. Its translation is CASSFLSYNEQFL.

The rearrangement uses TRBV7-2 and TRBJ2-1, with D hard to call. The CDR3 is 13 residues long. Germline-derived CDR1 and CDR2 are SGHTA and FQGNSA. V gave up 5 bases and J gave up 3 bases, with 8 bases separating them. CDR3 in amino acids: CASSPYFYNEQFF. Written as DNA, the CDR3 is TGTGCCAGCAGCCCATACTTCTACAATGAGCAGTTCTTC.

In its sample, this clonotype was seen many times. J is TRBJ2-1 and V is TRBV6-2 or TRBV6-3; 11 bases are shared with TRBD2. This CDR3 comprises 15 residues. Germline assignment: CDR1 MNHEY and CDR2 SVGEGT. J gave up 6 bases and V 5 bases, and 6 bases lay outside the gene matches. The CDR3 loop is CASSTIAGGRNEQFF. For the CDR3, the DNA is TGTGCCAGCAGTACGATAGCGGGGGGGCGCAATGAGCAGTTCTTC.

This clonotype was recorded once. The chain couples TRBV6-6 to TRBJ2-5; 12 bases map to TRBD2. CDR3 length equals 17 residues. The germline gives CDR1 MNHNY, CDR2 SVGAGI (reference sequence). CDR3: CAGSYGGLAGGRETQYF. CDR3 nucleotides: TGTGCTGGCAGTTACGGGGGACTAGCGGGTGGAAGGGAGACCCAGTACTTC.

A note on this clonotype: It is unclear where the CDR3 begins or ends on the DNA, so no DNA is shown, and the CDR3 is as TCRdb lists it. The genes are TRBV5-4 and TRBJ2-5; the table's TRBD1 call for D was not verified on the DNA. The CDR3 is 15 amino acids long, termini counted. The germline CDR1 and CDR2 sequences are SGHNT and YYREEE (reference sequence). This CDR3 reads CASSLWGGGSGTQCF.

Points on this clonotype: The CDR3 ends on some other residue instead of the conserved phenylalanine or tryptophan, so this is likely a read error. The gene calls are TRBV30 and TRBJ2-4; no clear D. The CDR3 is 13 residues long. The V gene's germline CDR1 is GTSNPN and CDR2 SVGIG (reference sequence). The V gene lost 5 bases and the J gene lost 6 bases, with 14 bases spanning the gap. The CDR3 nucleotides read TGTGCCTGGCGTCTGGTAGAACGAAACATTCAGTACCTC. It is translated as CAWRLVERNIQYL.

The chain is built from TRBV11-1 and TRBJ2-7; D not certain. The CDR3 length is 13 residues. V was clipped by 1 base and J by 4 bases, with 8 bases between them. Germline loops: CDR1 SGHAT, CDR2 FQDESV (reference sequence). CDR3 residues: CASSLGAEYEQYF. In DNA form, the CDR3 reads TGTGCCAGCAGCTTAGGGGCCGAGTACGAGCAGTACTTC.

This clonotype was found a few times. V gene TRBV29-1 combines with J gene TRBJ2-7; D possibly corresponds to TRBD2 (5 bases). This CDR3 is 12 amino acids long. CDR1 and CDR2 (germline): SQVTM, ANQGSEA. V was clipped by 5 bases and J by 2 bases, with 10 bases between them. The CDR3 sequence: CSVRGSAYEQYF. The CDR3 nucleotides read TGCAGCGTTCGAGGGAGTGCCTACGAGCAGTACTTC.

As concerns this clonotype: It may be a read error: a sequence one base away is much more abundant. V gene TRBV7-9 combines with J gene TRBJ2-3; D is perhaps TRBD2 (5 bases). Germline V gene data show CDR1 as SEHNR and CDR2 as FQNEAQ (reference sequence). The V end was cut by 2 bases, the J end by 4 bases, with 7 bases between. The CDR3 is 13 residues long. The CDR3 loop reads CASSLLSADTQYF. CDR3 DNA: TGTGCCAGCAGCTTACTTAGCGCAGATACGCAGTATTTT.

About this clonotype itself: At one of its ends the junction is not consistent with the germline gene, which may arise from a read error. This chain links TRBV11-2 with TRBJ2-1, with TRBD2 matching over 11 bases. Germline V CDR1 and CDR2: SGHAT, FQNNGV. This CDR3 is 18 amino acids long. CDR3 in amino acids: CASSSRIITSGGLRERFF. CDR3 nucleotides: TGTGCCAGCAGCTCGCGCATCATAACTAGCGGGGGTCTAAGGGAGCGGTTCTTC.